Listed here is a single T cell receptor (beta chain). Its target antigen remains unknown. Per-base qualities were not stored, and no clone one base away is much larger. These data belong to a study of blood T cells in healthy people across ages (dated by TCRdb to 2015 to 2017). Broadly, across the study: Template switching captured roughly one uniquely barcoded TCR beta cDNA molecule per two T cells in model experiments. The study measured age-related changes in TCR beta repertoire diversity using deep sequencing normalized with unique cDNA molecular identifiers. Donors of different ages were randomly distributed across sequencing lanes to avoid experimental bias. The donors were divided into four age groups: young (average about 15 years), middle-aged (about 40), aged (approximately 62) and long-lived (82). For two donors (one aged 18 to 29 and one aged 80 or older), the study analyzed two additional independent replicas of 1 million unique cDNA reads from the same blood draw. What the work shows at the level of the full study, not this receptor alone: Because donor CMV infection status was unknown, age-related changes in expanded clonotypes were potentially confounded. The long-lived group showed more naive CD4+ T cells, fewer expanded clones and increased TCR diversity than the aged group, suggesting age selection. Estimates of total diversity from one million sequenced T cells were regarded as lower bounds and underestimates. Because profiling used bulk unsorted PBMCs, naive and antigen-experienced compartments could not be compared conclusively. Observed TCR beta diversity per million T cells fell roughly linearly with age, and a significant reduction was already apparent by age about 38. Observed TCR beta diversity correlated strongly with the percentage of naive T cells measured by flow cytometry.

Looking up the germline V gene yields CDR1 MGHRA and CDR2 YSYEKL. CDR3 length: 15 amino acids, cysteine to phenylalanine. The read is trimmed to its CDR3 DNA, 45 bases read in frame from base 1. The library relied on 5' RACE. The instrument was an Illumina HiSeq 2500. A second about 7 to 12 cycle PCR used a sample-barcoded 5' primer and a J-beta primer mix. Each TCR beta cDNA molecule received a unique molecular identifier from a template-switch 5' adaptor carrying 12 random nucleotides. Each sample yielded at least 2.5 million CDR3-containing paired-end reads. First-strand cDNA was synthesized from all RNA with the Mint cDNA synthesis kit, primed by a TRBC-specific oligonucleotide. All cDNA was treated with uracil-DNA glycosylase and then went through a first 18-cycle PCR with the universal primers M1SS and BC2_uni_R. Per the authors' processing: For normalization, 1 million high-quality reads were randomly selected from each sample, with every read carrying a distinct molecular identifier. Instead of being binned into consensus sequences, reads with shared molecular identifiers were discarded. MiTCR, with a Q25 quality threshold and the strictest error-elimination algorithm, was used for CDR3 identification, clonotype clustering and error correction. Lower-bound total TCR beta diversity was estimated with a nonparametric unseen species model using Euler transformation. The public reads were run again by TCRdb, first through fastp at Q25 and then through MiXCR, and only productive beta chains were kept. CDR3 protein sequences are deduplicated, and each keeps its most common genes and DNA. The V and J calls, along with clone size, are taken from TCRdb and not from the paper's own processing. The sample table holds 600,000 to 800,000 distinct CDR3 sequences, of which roughly 20% were seen once. The ten largest clones add up to approximately 3.6% of the sample.

The donors were around 39 Caucasian individuals from Russia, aged roughly 6 to 95 years, who were systemically healthy. Around 9.9 milliliters of peripheral blood were collected from each donor into EDTA-treated Vacutainer tubes. Ficoll-Paque density-gradient centrifugation was used to isolate PBMCs, with at least 6.5 million per sample. Total RNA was extracted from PBMCs with Trizol reagent, with at least 5.5 micrograms obtained per sample. For every donor, an aliquot of PBMCs went through flow cytometry to measure the percentages of naive CD45RAhigh/CD27high T cells. Material for sequencing was blood. In this chain, TRBV4-1 is recombined with TRBJ2-5; a stretch of 8 junction bases matches TRBD2. The J call is in doubt because the DNA end fits TRBJ2-1 better. The TCR comes from an older man in good health. CDR3 reads: CASSLSGSRGNEQFF. The bases are TGCGCCAGCAGCTTAAGCGGGAGCAGAGGCAATGAGCAGTTCTTC.